Listed here are 14 T cell receptor beta chains from one sample, sequenced in a study of cytomegalovirus exposure and HLA in healthy donors. PCR employed 60 Vbeta and 13 Jbeta primers. The table came from immunoSEQ multiplex PCR; TCRdb's copy has only in-frame clones and leaves some out. The sample lists under 200,000 clones, approximately 72% occurring once. The sample taken for sequencing was PBMCs. Receptors were obtained from a female donor in good health and CMV-seronegative.

V gene TRBV4-2 combines with J gene TRBJ2-3, with unresolved D. Germline V gene sequence: CDR1 LGHNA, CDR2 YNFKEQ. V was cut by 0 bases and J by 2 bases, with 9 bases left in between. CDR3 length equals 15 residues. This chain's CDR3 is CASSQDRVDTDTQYF. CDR3 DNA: TGTGCCAGCAGCCAAGATCGGGTCGACACAGATACGCAGTATTTT.

The rearrangement joins TRBV13 to TRBJ1-1; D unresolved. V dropped 2 bases and J dropped 7 bases, with 11 bases sitting between them. The CDR3 consists of 13 residues. In germline, CDR1 is PRHDT, CDR2 FYEKMQ (reference sequence). The CDR3 loop is CASSLWAAFEAFF. Here the CDR3 DNA reads TGTGCCAGCAGCTTATGGGCAGCCTTTGAAGCTTTCTTT.

This sequence joins TRBV18 and TRBJ1-4, with 7 bases matching TRBD1. The ends lost 3 bases at V and 5 bases at J; junction bases unmatched: 9. The CDR3 extends over 16 amino acids. In germline, CDR1 is KGHSH, CDR2 LQKENI. Here the CDR3 DNA reads TGTGCCAGCTCACCGGACCTGGGACAGTCGAATGAAAAACTGTTTTTT. Translated, it gives CASSPDLGQSNEKLFF. The full variable domain, completed using reference TRBV18 and TRBJ1-4, is NAGVMQNPRHLVRRRGQEARLRCSPMKGHSHVYWYRQLPEEGLKFMVYLQKENIIDESGMPKERFSAEFPKEGPSILRIQQVVRGDSAAYFCASSPDLGQSNEKLFFGSGTQLSVL.

V gene TRBV4-1 combines with J gene TRBJ1-6; possibly TRBD1 for D (5 bases). Germline V gene data show CDR1 as MGHRA and CDR2 as YSYEKL. The CDR3 covers 14 residues. Trimming removed 3 bases at V and 10 bases at J, with 13 bases between. The CDR3 loop reads CASSQGGGRSPLHF. CDR3 sequence (DNA): TGCGCCAGCAGCCAGGGGGGAGGGCGATCACCCCTCCACTTT.

This clone showed up just a few times. The rearrangement joins TRBV2 to TRBJ2-7, with 14 bases identical to TRBD2. Germline V gene data show CDR1 as SNHLY and CDR2 as FYNNEI. The V and J ends lost 6 bases and 0 bases, in that order; junction bases with no gene match: 4. The CDR3 runs to 16 residues. In DNA, the CDR3 is TGTGCCAGCAGGACTAGCGGGGGGGCCGGCTCCTACGAGCAGTACTTC. Protein product: CASRTSGGAGSYEQYF.

The gene calls are TRBV7-9 and TRBJ1-3, with 9 bases aligning to TRBD1. The CDR3 is 15 amino acids. V dropped 2 bases and J dropped 4; count of bases not matched to a gene: 3. CDR1 and CDR2 from the germline V gene are SEHNR and FQNEAQ (reference sequence). The CDR3 loop is CASSLKQGAGNTIYF. For the CDR3, the DNA is TGTGCCAGCAGCTTAAAACAGGGGGCCGGAAACACCATATATTTT.

This chain connects TRBV9 to TRBJ1-1; no reliable D call. The germline CDR1 and CDR2 sequences are SGDLS and YYNGEE. Trimming removed 0 bases at V and 7 bases at J, with 10 bases between. This CDR3 region has 13 residues. CDR3 residues: CASSVGEGIEAFF. CDR3 nucleotides: TGTGCCAGCAGCGTAGGTGAGGGCATTGAAGCTTTCTTT.

The CDR3 loop is CAWSVRGIVGGNTIYF. CDR3 in DNA: TGTGCCTGGAGTGTACGGGGGATTGTAGGTGGAAACACCATATATTTT. The rearrangement uses TRBV30 and TRBJ1-3; the D gene is possibly TRBD1 (5 bases). Germline V gene data show CDR1 as GTSNPN and CDR2 as SVGIG (reference sequence). The CDR3 contains 16 residues. With 0 bases removed from V and 3 bases from J, the gap between germline ends came to 15 bases.

The CDR3 sequence: CASSLDLSAGLYGYTF. As DNA, the CDR3 is TGTGCCAGCAGCTTAGATTTATCGGCGGGACTCTATGGCTACACCTTC. This rearrangement joins TRBV7-9 to TRBJ1-2; a weak D match, TRBD1 (5 bases). CDR3 length: 16 amino acids. Trimming shortened V by 1 base and J by 4 bases, and 16 bases separated the two germline ends. Germline CDR1 is SEHNR and CDR2 is FQNEAQ (reference sequence).

This clone was picked up one time. This rearrangement joins TRBV28 to TRBJ1-4; 7 bases align to TRBD1. This CDR3 spans 17 amino acids. Germline V gives CDR1 MDHEN, CDR2 SYDVKM. V shed 2 bases, J shed 3 bases, and the junction held 9 bases outside the gene matches. CDR3 sequence reads: CASSLRTGGTANEKLFF. CDR3 sequence (DNA): TGTGCCAGCAGTTTAAGGACCGGTGGGACAGCTAATGAAAAACTGTTTTTT. Together with reference TRBV28 and TRBJ1-4, the CDR3 gives the full variable domain: DVKVTQSSRYLVKRTGEKVFLECVQDMDHENMFWYRQDPGLGLRLIYFSYDVKMKEKGDIPEGYSVSREKKERFSLILESASTNQTSMYLCASSLRTGGTANEKLFFGSGTQLSVL.

J is TRBJ2-1 and V is TRBV7-2, with D possibly TRBD2 on 5 matching bases. This CDR3 region has 15 residues. CDR1 is SGHTA, CDR2 FQGNSA, per germline. Between the trimmed V and J ends, which lost 1 base and 2 bases, there was a span of 9 bases. CDR3 loop: CASSLDASTYNEQFF. The CDR3 DNA is TGTGCCAGCAGCTTAGATGCTAGCACCTACAATGAGCAGTTCTTC.

The chain combines TRBV18 with TRBJ1-1; a weak D match, TRBD1 (5 bases). Trimming removed 3 bases from V and 1 base from J, with 9 bases in between. The CDR3 is made up of 14 amino acids. CDR1 and CDR2 (germline): KGHSH, LQKENI. This chain's CDR3 is CASSPQGQNTEAFF. The CDR3 bases are TGTGCCAGCTCACCCCAGGGCCAGAACACTGAAGCTTTCTTT.

This sequence joins TRBV27 and TRBJ1-2; 8 nucleotides align to TRBD1. Germline V lookup: CDR1 MNHEY, CDR2 SMNVEV (reference sequence). J gave up 3 bases and V 5 bases, and 8 bases lay outside the gene matches. The CDR3 spans 15 residues. Written as DNA, the CDR3 is TGTGCCAGCAGTCCGACCTTGACAGGGGACTATGGCTACACCTTC. Its protein is CASSPTLTGDYGYTF.

This clone was counted once. The chain links TRBV4-2 to TRBJ2-7; 8 bases are shared with TRBD1. Per germline, CDR1 LGHNA and CDR2 YNFKEQ. Losses at the gene ends were 0 bases for V and 2 bases for J; bases not matched to a gene: 6. The CDR3 sequence is 16 residues long. As DNA, the CDR3 is TGTGCCAGCAGCCAAGATATCACAGGGGGAACCTACGAGCAGTACTTC. Protein sequence: CASSQDITGGTYEQYF.